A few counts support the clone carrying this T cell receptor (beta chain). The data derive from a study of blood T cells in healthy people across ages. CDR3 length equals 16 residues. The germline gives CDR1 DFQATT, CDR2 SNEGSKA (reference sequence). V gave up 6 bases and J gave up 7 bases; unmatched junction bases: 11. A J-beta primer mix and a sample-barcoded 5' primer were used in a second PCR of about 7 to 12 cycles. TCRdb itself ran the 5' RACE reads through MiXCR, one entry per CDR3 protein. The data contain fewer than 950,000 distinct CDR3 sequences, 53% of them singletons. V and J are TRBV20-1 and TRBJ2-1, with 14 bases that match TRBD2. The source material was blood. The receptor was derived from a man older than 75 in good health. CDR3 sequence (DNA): TGCAGTGCCGACAACCGACTAGCGGGAGGGGGGAATGAGCAGTTCTTC. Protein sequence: CSADNRLAGGGNEQFF.